This TCR beta chain stems from a study of cytomegalovirus exposure and HLA in healthy donors. The CDR3 covers 20 residues. Unmatched junction bases numbered 20, after V lost 2 bases and J lost 2 bases. Germline assignment: CDR1 SGHRS and CDR2 YFSETQ. Assay: immunoSEQ multiplex PCR; the TCRdb copy retains only in-frame clones and omits some. The sample includes 130,000 to 150,000 clones, about 90% of them seen just once. The chain recombines TRBV5-1 with TRBJ2-7, with 9 bases that match TRBD1. The sequence was collected from a man aged 18 to 35 in good health and CMV-seronegative. Sequencing was carried out using PBMCs. The CDR3 coding sequence is TGCGCCAGCAGCTTCACGAAATCAGCCGGGACAGGGAGAATTCCCTACGAGCAGTACTTC. It translates to CASSFTKSAGTGRIPYEQYF.